The rows below give T cell receptor beta chains drawn from one sample of a study of T cells in Graves' hyperthyroidism and ophthalmopathy. TCRdb analysed the multiplex PCR reads with MiXCR anew, one entry per CDR3 protein. The sample carries about 400,000 distinct CDR3 sequences, about 12% recorded once. The sequencing input was blood. These receptors originate from a woman aged 18-30 years with Graves' hyperthyroidism. CDR3s include the opening cysteine and the closing phenylalanine or tryptophan. A D gene is named only where the DNA matches it firmly. Only some rows state a clone size, as once, few, many or a class for expanded clones.

>TRBJ2-1|TRBV7-9|.|.
TGTGCCAGCAGCCCGTACGAGGCCCTCTACAATGAGCAGTTCTTC
CASSPYEALYNEQFF
>TRBJ2-1|TRBV12-3/TRBV12-4|.|.
TGTGCCAGCACCCAGGGGCTAGCGGACAACAATGAGCAGTTCTTC
CASTQGLADNNEQFF
>TRBJ2-2|TRBV11-2|TRBD2|few
TGTGCCAGCAGCCCGACCCGGGTTAGCGGGATAGTAAAGACCGGGGAGCTGTTTTTT
CASSPTRVSGIVKTGELFF
>TRBJ2-5|TRBV19|.|few
TGTGCCAGTAGCCAAAACCCCCGGCGGGGTTTGACCCAGTACTTC
CASSQNPRRGLTQYF
>TRBJ2-7|TRBV20-1|.|many
TGCAGTGCTAGAGGCACGGGTAATCTACTACTCGAGCAGTACTTC
CSARGTGNLLLEQYF
>TRBJ1-2|TRBV18|.|many
TGTGCCAGCTCACCGAGAATGGACAGTAACTATGGCTACACCTTC
CASSPRMDSNYGYTF
>TRBJ1-2|TRBV4-2|.|few
TGTGCCAGCAGCCAAGAACGGGGTCCGTATGGCTACACCTTC
CASSQERGPYGYTF
>TRBJ2-4|TRBV5-1|TRBD1|few
TGCGCCAGCAGCCCCCTTCCGGGACAGGGGGCCGGGGTGACCCCCAGTGCCAAAAACATTCAGTACTTC
CASSPLPGQGAGVTPSAKNIQYF
>TRBJ2-1|TRBV3-1|.|many
TGTGCCAGCAGCCTTAGCTCGGACCAGAACAATGAGCAGTTCTTC
CASSLSSDQNNEQFF
>TRBJ2-6|TRBV12-3/TRBV12-4|.|few
TGTGCCAGCAGCCCGGGTTCTAGGGGGTCTCCCCCCTCTGGGGCCAACGTCCTGACTTTC
CASSPGSRGSPPSGANVLTF
>TRBJ2-5|TRBV2|.|many
TGTGCCAGCAGTCCAGTCGAGGAGACCCAGTACTTC
CASSPVEETQYF
>TRBJ1-6|TRBV27|TRBD1|many
TGTGCCAGCGGAATAACAGGGGCACACAATTCACCCCTCCACTTT
CASGITGAHNSPLHF
>TRBJ2-2|TRBV6-1|.|.
TGTGCCAGCAGTGAAGGAACCGTTGAGCTGTTTTTT
CASSEGTVELFF
>TRBJ1-4|TRBV7-8|.|many
TGTGCCAGCAGCTTAGCCCGCCGGGCAGGGATGGATGCAAAACTGTTTTTT
CASSLARRAGMDAKLFF
>TRBJ1-1|TRBV6-1|TRBD1|many
TGTGCCAGCAGTTCCTGGGACAGGGGCACTGAAGCTTTCTTT
CASSSWDRGTEAFF
>TRBJ1-4|TRBV29-1|.|many
TGCAGCGCGACGAAAGGATCTACTAATGAAAAACTGTTTTTT
CSATKGSTNEKLFF